The 10 T cell receptor beta chains presented below share a single source sample, sequenced in a study of T cell clonality in common variable immunodeficiency. Study-wide points: Reportedly, TCR beta sequences from common variable immunodeficiency showed fewer deletions and N-nucleotide insertions.

Their antigens are not known. Here immunoSEQ multiplex PCR was the method, and the copy in TCRdb shows in-frame clones only, minus some. Observed are around 42,000 clones, no singletons, with the top ten taking 6%. The sequenced sample consisted of peripheral blood mononuclear cells. These receptor sequences come from a human donor with common variable immunodeficiency.

As regards this clone: Read coverage stops 3 residues before the CDR3 terminus; the germline J gene supplies the remainder. This chain uses TRBV11-2 with TRBJ2-7, with D tentatively TRBD2 (6 bases). V was pared by 5 bases and J by 6 bases, with 14 bases between. Germline V gives CDR1 SGHAT, CDR2 FQNNGV. This CDR3 is built from 13 residues. The CDR3 loop reads CASSAPDGGEQYF. The covered CDR3 bases are TGTGCCAGCAGCGCACCGGACGGGGGCGAG.

This clone was detected ten times or more. The missing CDR3 end, 3 residues past where the read stops, is filled in from the germline J gene. The chain links TRBV7-9 to TRBJ1-1; 8 bases fit TRBD1. The V and J ends lost 5 bases and 6 bases, in that order; junction bases with no gene match: 5. Germline V gene data show CDR1 as SEHNR and CDR2 as FQNEAQ (reference sequence). The CDR3 loop spans 13 amino acids. CDR3 DNA, as far as it was read: TGTGCCAGCAGCCCCCGGGACAGGTCTGAA. Translating it yields CASSPRDRSE. The CDR3 in its entirety is CASSPRDRSEAFF.

This clone was found many times. The read finishes 3 residues shy of the CDR3 end, and the germline J gene is used to complete it. The chain has TRBV5-1 and TRBJ2-3; possibly TRBD2 for D (6 bases). The CDR3 length is 16 residues. Germline CDR1 is SGHRS and CDR2 is YFSETQ. Trimming stripped 1 base from V and 5 bases from J, with 17 bases between. Incomplete CDR3 DNA: TGCGCCAGCAGCTTGACTGTTGGCGGGGCCCAAGATACG. Translating it yields CASSLTVGGAQDT. The complete CDR3 reads CASSLTVGGAQDTQYF.

There are a few counts of this clone. The DNA ends 3 residues before the CDR3 does, and the rest of the CDR3 is filled in from the germline J gene. The chain employs TRBV11-2 and TRBJ2-7; D possibly corresponds to TRBD2 (5 bases). Germline lookup yields CDR1 SGHAT and CDR2 FQNNGV. With 7 bases removed from V and 3 bases from J, the gap between germline ends came to 19 bases. The CDR3 extends over 15 amino acids. CDR3 sequence reads: CASTPSRGNLYEQYF. CDR3 bases read: TGTGCCAGCACCCCTAGTCGGGGAAACCTCTACGAG.

This clone showed up many times. The read terminates 3 residues ahead of where the CDR3 ends, so the germline J gene completes it. The chain links TRBV7-9 to TRBJ2-2, with 8 bases fitting TRBD1. CDR1 and CDR2 from the germline V gene are SEHNR and FQNEAQ (reference sequence). CDR3 size: 15 residues. Germline trimming cut 4 bases from V and 4 bases from J; bases unmatched to any gene: 5. CDR3 DNA, as far as it was read: TGTGCCAGCAGCTCCGACAGGGGCCCCACCGGGGAG. It encodes CASSSDRGPTGE. The complete CDR3 protein is CASSSDRGPTGELFF.

A few counts support this clone. The CDR3 end lies 3 residues beyond the end of the read and is filled in from the germline J gene. V and J are TRBV19 and TRBJ2-7; 7 bases fit TRBD1. This CDR3 has 16 residues. V was pared by 3 bases and J by 2 bases, with 10 bases of the junction left unmatched. The germline CDR1 and CDR2 sequences are LNHDA and SQIVND (reference sequence). Incomplete CDR3 DNA: TGTGCCAGTAGTATCCCGAGCAGGACAGGCGCCTACGAG. Its protein is CASSIPSRTGAYE. The full CDR3 is CASSIPSRTGAYEQYF.

This clone was observed at least ten times. The read terminates 3 residues ahead of where the CDR3 ends, so the germline J gene completes it. The gene calls are TRBV2 and TRBJ1-3, with a possible D match to TRBD1 (6 bases). Per germline, CDR1 SNHLY and CDR2 FYNNEI. The CDR3 length is 15 residues. Trimming shortened V by 7 bases and J by 1 base, and 14 bases separated the two germline ends. Partial CDR3 DNA: TGTGCCAGCAAAGCCCACAGGGATTCTGGAAACACC. Amino acid sequence: CASKAHRDSGNT. The CDR3 as a whole reads CASKAHRDSGNTIYF.

This clone was seen many times. The CDR3 end is not reached by the read, which stops 3 residues before it; the germline J gene fills it in. V is TRBV5-1 and J is TRBJ1-1; 7 bases align to TRBD1. With V trimmed by 4 bases and J by 0 bases, 6 bases remained unmatched. The CDR3 runs to 15 residues. CDR1 is SGHRS, CDR2 YFSETQ, per germline. The CDR3 is CASSPLTGMNTEAFF. CDR3 DNA, as far as it was read: TGCGCCAGCAGCCCGTTGACAGGGATGAACACTGAA.

This clone has a handful of counts. The CDR3 end falls 3 residues outside the read, so it is completed with the germline J gene. V gene TRBV5-1 combines with J gene TRBJ2-5; D gene ambiguous. V lost 0 bases to trimming and J lost 4 bases, with 10 bases between them. Per the germline V gene, CDR1 is SGHRS and CDR2 is YFSETQ. The CDR3 is 14 residues long. Here the CDR3 reads CASSLVNYGETQYF. The covered CDR3 bases are TGCGCCAGCAGCTTGGTCAACTACGGAGAGACC. Together with reference TRBV5-1 and TRBJ2-5, the CDR3 gives the full variable domain: KAGVTQTPRYLIKTRGQQVTLSCSPISGHRSVSWYQQTPGQGLQFLFEYFSETQRNKGNFPGRFSGRQFSNSRSEMNVSTLELGDSALYLCASSLVNYGETQYFGPGTRLLVL.

In this sample, this clone turned up many times. The CDR3 goes on 3 residues after the read ends, and that part is filled in from the germline J gene. The rearrangement links TRBV7-6 to TRBJ2-4; maybe TRBD1 (6 bases). The CDR3 spans 14 residues. Germline loops: CDR1 SGHVS, CDR2 FNYEAQ. Trimming removed 0 bases at V and 6 bases at J, with 9 bases between. CDR3 residues: CASSLAQGVNIQYF. The CDR3 bases that were read are TGTGCCAGCAGCTTAGCACAGGGTGTAAACATT.